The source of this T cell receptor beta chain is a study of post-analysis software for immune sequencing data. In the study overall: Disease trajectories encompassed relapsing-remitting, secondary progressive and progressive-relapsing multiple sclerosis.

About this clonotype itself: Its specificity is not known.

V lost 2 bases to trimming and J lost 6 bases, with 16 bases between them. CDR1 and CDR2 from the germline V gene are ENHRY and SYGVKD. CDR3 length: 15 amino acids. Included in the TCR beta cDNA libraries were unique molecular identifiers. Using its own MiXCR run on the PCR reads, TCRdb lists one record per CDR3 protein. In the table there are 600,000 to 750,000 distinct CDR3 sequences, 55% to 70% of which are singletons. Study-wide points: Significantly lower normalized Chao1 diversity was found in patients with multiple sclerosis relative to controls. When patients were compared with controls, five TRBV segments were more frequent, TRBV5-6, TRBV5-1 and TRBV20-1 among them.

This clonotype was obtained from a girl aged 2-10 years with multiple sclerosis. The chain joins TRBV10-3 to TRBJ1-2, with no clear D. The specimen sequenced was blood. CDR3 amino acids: CAISEDGPQRHGYTF. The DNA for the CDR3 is TGTGCCATCAGTGAGGACGGGCCTCAAAGACATGGCTACACCTTC.